Shown below are 10 T cell receptor beta chains from a single sample sequenced in a study of beta chain features in type 1 diabetes. Findings and limits, study-wide: Type 1 diabetes patients had moderately but significantly shorter TCRB CDR3s in all four CD4+ subsets.

The investigators reverse transcribed all of the isolated RNA, so they sequenced expressed TCRB transcripts. Assay used: immunoSEQ multiplex PCR; TCRdb lists only in-frame clones, some missing. Of about 170,000 clones detected, under 9.5% appear once; the ten largest clones hold under 0.55%. Antigens of these TCRs are unknown. Sequencing was performed on central memory CD4+ T cells from blood. Source of these receptors: a man younger than 35 with type 1 diabetes.

This clone was detected a few times. V usage is TRBV28 and J usage is TRBJ1-1; D gene ambiguous. This CDR3 contains 15 residues. CDR1 and CDR2 from the germline V gene are MDHEN and SYDVKM. Trimming took off 2 bases at V and 6 bases at J, with 16 bases between the two ends. The CDR3 sequence is CASSLVVQSGAEAFF. The CDR3, as DNA: TGTGCCAGCAGTTTAGTGGTCCAAAGCGGGGCTGAAGCTTTCTTT.

This clone was seen a handful of times. The chain joins TRBV11-2 to TRBJ2-3; the D is unclear. The V gene lost 4 bases and the J gene lost 6 bases, with 8 bases spanning the gap. Per the germline V gene, CDR1 is SGHAT and CDR2 is FQNNGV. This CDR3 has 12 amino acids. The CDR3 region is CASSSVRDTQYF. DNA of the CDR3: TGTGCCAGCAGCTCCGTGAGGGATACGCAGTATTTT.

This clone came up many times. The chain is built from TRBV7-9 and TRBJ1-1; TRBD1 might be the D (6 bases). CDR3 length: 14 amino acids. The germline V gene has CDR1 SEHNR and CDR2 FQNEAQ (reference sequence). Trimming stripped 5 bases from V and 7 bases from J, with 17 bases between. The CDR3 DNA sequence: TGTGCCAGCAGCAAACTACAGGGTAATCATGAAGCTTTCTTT. This translates into CASSKLQGNHEAFF.

The chain joins TRBV5-1 to TRBJ1-2; D might be TRBD1 (5 bases). Per the germline V gene, CDR1 is SGHRS and CDR2 is YFSETQ. This CDR3 contains 13 residues. V gave up 3 bases and J gave up 4 bases, with 10 bases separating them. Written as DNA, the CDR3 is TGCGCCAGCAGCTCCCAGGGTTCCTATGGCTACACCTTC. It codes for CASSSQGSYGYTF. Full variable domain (outside the CDR3, taken from reference TRBV5-1 and TRBJ1-2): KAGVTQTPRYLIKTRGQQVTLSCSPISGHRSVSWYQQTPGQGLQFLFEYFSETQRNKGNFPGRFSGRQFSNSRSEMNVSTLELGDSALYLCASSSQGSYGYTFGSGTRLTVV.

This clone was counted only a few times. The rearrangement links TRBV28 to TRBJ1-5; no clear D. The CDR3 covers 14 residues. Germline CDR1 and CDR2: MDHEN and SYDVKM. V was clipped by 3 bases and J by 9 bases, with 15 bases between them. CDR3: CASSLVQILWPQHF. CDR3 DNA: TGTGCCAGCAGTTTGGTACAGATTCTATGGCCCCAGCATTTT.

This clone was observed a handful of times. This sequence joins TRBV4-3 and TRBJ2-7; 11 nucleotides agree with TRBD2. The CDR3 spans 13 residues. After removal of 8 bases from V and 5 bases from J, the junction contained 5 bases not matched to a gene. Germline CDR1 and CDR2: LGHNA and YSLEER. CDR3 in amino acids: CASAVSGGDEQYF. The CDR3 region has the DNA TGCGCCAGCGCCGTTAGCGGGGGGGACGAGCAGTACTTC.

The V gene is TRBV9, the J gene TRBJ2-1; D gene ambiguous. CDR1 and CDR2 from the germline V gene are SGDLS and YYNGEE. V was shortened by 3 bases and J by 3 bases, with 13 bases between the two germline ends. The CDR3 totals 15 residues. CDR3 DNA: TGTGCCAGCAGCGGAGTCACCGCCCTCTACAATGAGCAGTTCTTC. Protein product: CASSGVTALYNEQFF.

The rearrangement joins TRBV9 to TRBJ2-3; 9 bases fit TRBD1. This CDR3 is 17 amino acids long. Germline-derived CDR1 and CDR2 are SGDLS and YYNGEE. After removal of 2 bases from V and 5 bases from J, the junction contained 12 bases not matched to a gene. The CDR3 sequence is CASSVETDRGILDTQYF. The CDR3 region has the DNA TGTGCCAGCAGCGTCGAAACCGACAGGGGGATTTTAGATACGCAGTATTTT.

This clone was picked up many times. The chain combines TRBV28 with TRBJ2-1, with 10 nucleotides matching TRBD2. This CDR3 contains 19 residues. Germline V gene lookup returns CDR1 MDHEN and CDR2 SYDVKM. The V segment lost 6 bases and the J segment 4 bases; nucleotides outside the gene matches: 18. As DNA, the CDR3 is TGTGCCAGCAGCCCTATTATCGCTTCCGGACTAGCGGAGTACAATGAGCAGTTCTTC. Its protein product is CASSPIIASGLAEYNEQFF.

This clone appeared many times. V gene TRBV2 combines with J gene TRBJ2-3; 9 bases are a match to TRBD1. CDR3 size: 13 residues. The V gene's germline CDR1 is SNHLY and CDR2 FYNNEI. CDR3 bases: TGTGCTATGGGGACAGGGATTTCAGATACGCAGTATTTT. Translating it yields CAMGTGISDTQYF.